The 21 T cell receptor beta chains given below trace back to one sample, sequenced in a study of blood T cell repertoires in COVID-19. The method was immunoSEQ multiplex PCR; TCRdb's version includes in-frame clones alone and lacks a portion of them. The sample carries about 230,000 clones, around 83% recorded once. Sequences were obtained from peripheral blood. All receptors come from a woman aged 45-65 years with acute or convalescent COVID-19.

The chain joins TRBV4-3 to TRBJ2-3; TRBD1 might be the D (5 bases). Germline CDR1 and CDR2: LGHNA and YSLEER. This CDR3 has 15 amino acids. Trimming took 1 base from V and 0 from J, leaving 8 bases between them. CDR3 in amino acids: CASSQGDRSTDTQYF. In DNA, the CDR3 is TGCGCCAGCAGCCAAGGTGACAGAAGCACAGATACGCAGTATTTT.

The chain links TRBV6-6 to TRBJ2-1; D not resolved. V lost 8 bases, J lost 2 bases, and 7 bases lay in between. The germline gives CDR1 MNHNY, CDR2 SVGAGI (reference sequence). CDR3 size: 12 residues. The CDR3 spells CASGTAYNEQFF. The CDR3 DNA follows: TGTGCCAGCGGTACGGCCTACAATGAGCAGTTCTTC.

CDR3 sequence reads: CASNGLLPGQGSDTQYF. The CDR3 DNA reads as TGTGCCAGCAATGGACTCCTTCCGGGACAGGGATCAGATACGCAGTATTTT. The chain employs TRBV28 and TRBJ2-3; 9 nucleotides agree with TRBD1. The CDR3 is 17 amino acids. J lost 4 bases, V lost 7 bases, and 15 bases had no gene match. The V gene's germline CDR1 is MDHEN and CDR2 SYDVKM.

The rearrangement joins TRBV7-9 to TRBJ2-1; the match to TRBD2 covers 8 bases. Trimming removed 4 bases from V and 3 bases from J; junction bases left unmatched: 5. Germline CDR1 is SEHNR and CDR2 is FQNEAQ (reference sequence). The CDR3 has 15 amino acids. Here the CDR3 reads CASSWGSGGYNEQFF. The DNA of the CDR3 is TGTGCCAGCAGCTGGGGGAGCGGGGGCTACAATGAGCAGTTCTTC.

This chain joins TRBV7-2 and TRBJ1-4; 8 nucleotides match TRBD1. Looked up from germline, CDR1 is SGHTA and CDR2 is FQGNSA. The CDR3 runs 14 residues. After removal of 2 bases from V and 10 bases from J, the junction contained 6 bases not matched to a gene. CDR3 in amino acids: CASSLTGGEAKLFF. The CDR3 DNA reads as TGTGCCAGCAGCTTAACAGGGGGGGAGGCAAAACTGTTTTTT.

This clone occurred once. The chain employs TRBV7-9 and TRBJ2-7; TRBD2 is a possible D gene (6 bases). V gave up 4 bases and J gave up 3 bases, with 10 bases separating them. The germline V gene has CDR1 SEHNR and CDR2 FQNEAQ (reference sequence). This CDR3 contains 13 residues. The CDR3 loop is CASSSVGGYEQYF. The CDR3 DNA reads as TGTGCCAGCAGCTCTGTCGGGGGCTACGAGCAGTACTTC.

Worth noting for this clone: Different DNA sequences within this sample yield the same CDR3. The chain joins TRBV28 to TRBJ1-4; possible D gene TRBD1, 5 bases. Between the trimmed V and J ends, which lost 2 bases and 4 bases, there was a span of 8 bases. The CDR3 contains 14 residues. CDR1 MDHEN and CDR2 SYDVKM come from the germline V gene. CDR3 in DNA: TGTGCCAGCAGTTTACAGGGTCTTAATGAAAAACTGTTTTTT. Amino acid sequence: CASSLQGLNEKLFF.

The chain employs TRBV5-1 and TRBJ2-3, with TRBD1 identical over 7 bases. After removal of 1 base from V and 0 bases from J, the junction contained 5 bases not matched to a gene. Germline V CDR1 and CDR2: SGHRS, YFSETQ. The CDR3 consists of 16 residues. CDR3 amino acids: CASSLFGQASTDTQYF. The CDR3, as DNA: TGCGCCAGCAGCTTGTTCGGACAGGCGAGCACAGATACGCAGTATTTT. Complete variable domain (other parts from reference TRBV5-1 and TRBJ2-3): KAGVTQTPRYLIKTRGQQVTLSCSPISGHRSVSWYQQTPGQGLQFLFEYFSETQRNKGNFPGRFSGRQFSNSRSEMNVSTLELGDSALYLCASSLFGQASTDTQYFGPGTRLTVL.

This clone showed up just once. The V call is TRBV28, the J call TRBJ2-7, with 7 bases identical to TRBD2. The CDR3 spans 15 residues. The V gene end was trimmed by 6 bases and the J gene end by 7 bases; junction bases not matched to a gene: 15. Germline CDR1 MDHEN, CDR2 SYDVKM. CDR3 loop: CASSPRGGSIGEQYF. The CDR3 DNA reads as TGTGCCAGCAGCCCTCGGGGCGGGAGCATTGGGGAGCAGTACTTC.

The chain carries TRBV27 and TRBJ2-1, with 8 bases aligning to TRBD2. The CDR3 is 15 amino acids. Trimming at V came to 7 bases and at J to 7 bases, leaving 12 bases not matched to a gene. The germline gives CDR1 MNHEY, CDR2 SMNVEV (reference sequence). CDR3 amino acids: CASTAASGPRNEQFF. DNA for the CDR3: TGTGCCAGCACCGCCGCTAGCGGGCCCAGGAATGAGCAGTTCTTC.

The chain has TRBV7-9 and TRBJ2-2; a weak D match, TRBD1 (6 bases). V dropped 5 bases and J dropped 3 bases, with 13 bases sitting between them. Germline V lookup: CDR1 SEHNR, CDR2 FQNEAQ (reference sequence). The CDR3 covers 15 residues. The CDR3 here is CASSRRAGDTGELFF. Written as DNA, the CDR3 is TGTGCCAGCAGCCGAAGGGCAGGGGACACCGGGGAGCTGTTTTTT.

The chain links TRBV5-1 to TRBJ2-3, with TRBD2 matching over 10 bases. Germline V gene sequence: CDR1 SGHRS, CDR2 YFSETQ. The CDR3 is made up of 16 amino acids. J lost 0 bases, V lost 4 bases, and 5 bases had no gene match. The CDR3 DNA is TGCGCCAGCAGCCTCTTAGCGGGGGGAAGCACAGATACGCAGTATTTT. It specifies CASSLLAGGSTDTQYF.

J is TRBJ1-4 and V is TRBV6-4; a weak D match, TRBD1 (6 bases). Per the germline V gene, CDR1 is MRHNA and CDR2 is SNTAGT. V lost 10 bases and J 2 bases, leaving 23 bases between the germline ends. The CDR3 is 17 amino acids. The CDR3 spells CATPGGAQGDTNEKLFF. In nucleotides, the CDR3 is TGTGCCACCCCCGGGGGGGCGCAAGGGGATACTAATGAAAAACTGTTTTTT.

The V gene is TRBV5-1, the J gene TRBJ2-5, with TRBD1 identical over 8 bases. Germline V gives CDR1 SGHRS, CDR2 YFSETQ. The J segment lost 6 bases and the V segment lost 4 bases, leaving 11 bases of the junction unmatched. CDR3 length equals 15 residues. Written as DNA, the CDR3 is TGCGCCAGCAGCCCTGACAGGGGTCAGGGCAAGACCCAGTACTTC. It translates to CASSPDRGQGKTQYF.

The genes are TRBV7-2 and TRBJ2-5; D is undetermined. Trimming took off 4 bases at V and 5 bases at J, with 8 bases between the two ends. The CDR3 loop spans 12 amino acids. CDR1 is SGHTA, CDR2 FQGNSA, per germline. The CDR3 DNA reads as TGTGCCAGCAGCTGGGCGAAGGAGACCCAGTACTTC. Translating gives CASSWAKETQYF.

The sample holds a few counts of this clone. The V gene is TRBV2, the J gene TRBJ2-7, with unresolved D. V lost 9 bases and J 3 bases, leaving 12 bases between the germline ends. The CDR3 runs 12 residues. Germline V gene data show CDR1 as SNHLY and CDR2 as FYNNEI. Written as DNA, the CDR3 is TGTGCCAGTAAGAAGACAAGCTACGAGCAGTACTTC. This encodes CASKKTSYEQYF.

V and J are TRBV3-1 (or the pseudogene TRBV3-2) and TRBJ2-1; 11 nucleotides match TRBD2. With V trimmed by 1 base and J by 2 bases, 7 bases remained unmatched. Germline loops: CDR1 LGHDT, CDR2 YNNKEL (reference sequence). The CDR3 spans 18 residues. The CDR3 DNA reads TGTGCCAGCAGCCAAGCCTCCGGGACTAGCGGAACCTACAATGAGCAGTTCTTC. As protein: CASSQASGTSGTYNEQFF.

The rearrangement links TRBV7-8 to TRBJ2-3; perhaps TRBD1 as D (6 bases). The V gene lost 1 base and the J gene lost 0 bases, with 11 bases spanning the gap. The CDR3 extends over 16 amino acids. The germline gives CDR1 SGHVS, CDR2 FQNEAQ. CDR3 nucleotides: TGTGCCAGCAGCTTAGGAGGGGGTACAAGCACAGATACGCAGTATTTT. This sequence encodes CASSLGGGTSTDTQYF. Using reference TRBV7-8 and TRBJ2-3 for the parts outside the CDR3, the full variable domain is GAGVSQSPRYKVAKRGQDVALRCDPISGHVSLFWYQQALGQGPEFLTYFQNEAQLDKSGLPSDRFFAERPEGSVSTLKIQRTQQEDSAVYLCASSLGGGTSTDTQYFGPGTRLTVL.

The genes are TRBV19 and TRBJ2-1, with TRBD1 identical over 7 bases. V shed 5 bases and J 3 bases; nucleotides not matched to a gene: 4. This CDR3 spans 14 amino acids. Germline CDR1 LNHDA, CDR2 SQIVND (reference sequence). CDR3 residues: CASSSGQNYNEQFF. As DNA, the CDR3 is TGTGCCAGTAGTTCGGGACAGAACTACAATGAGCAGTTCTTC.

The genes are TRBV18 and TRBJ1-1; no clear D gene. V gave up 6 bases and J gave up 6 bases, with 17 bases separating them. The CDR3 contains 14 residues. From germline, CDR1 is KGHSH and CDR2 LQKENI. The CDR3 nucleotides read TGTGCCAGCTCTCCCGGGGAGTTAGACGCTGAAGCTTTCTTT. Protein sequence: CASSPGELDAEAFF.

V is TRBV19 and J is TRBJ2-7; 11 nucleotides align to TRBD2. The CDR3 loop spans 15 amino acids. Germline V CDR1 and CDR2: LNHDA, SQIVND (reference sequence). J gave up 3 bases and V 2 bases, and 3 bases lay outside the gene matches. The CDR3 loop is CASSIRLAGLYEQYF. CDR3 DNA: TGTGCCAGTAGTATACGACTAGCGGGACTCTACGAGCAGTACTTC.